Listed below are T cell receptor beta chains from one sample, sequenced in a study of blood T cell repertoires in COVID-19. Profiled with immunoSEQ multiplex PCR; TCRdb holds only in-frame clones, not every one. The data contain about 81,000 clones, roughly 80% of them seen just once; the ten biggest clones take up about an eighth. Sequencing was performed on peripheral blood. The receptors were gathered from a human donor in a cohort sampled during active COVID-19. The CDR3 runs from the conserved cysteine through the conserved F or W. A D gene is named only where the DNA matches it firmly. Clone size, where shown, is once, few, many, or a class for clones that have expanded.

d_call j_call v_call clone_size cdr3_nt cdr3_aa
TRBD1 TRBJ1-3 TRBV7-9 NA TGTGCCAGCAGCTTGAAGGGGGCGGCTGGAAACACCATATATTTT CASSLKGAAGNTIYF
NA TRBJ1-5 TRBV28 NA TGTGCCAGCAGTTTAATGGGTGGCCCCGGAGCCAATCAGCCCCAGCATTTT CASSLMGGPGANQPQHF
TRBD1 TRBJ2-7 TRBV24-1 NA TGTGCCACCAGTGATACAGGGGCCTCCTACGAGCAGTACTTC CATSDTGASYEQYF
TRBD1 TRBJ2-7 TRBV7-3 NA TGTGCCAGCAGCCCCACCCCCGGGACAGCTTACTACGAGCAGTACTTC CASSPTPGTAYYEQYF
NA TRBJ1-2 TRBV6-1 NA TGTGCCAGCAGTGAAGGACTCTCTGGCTACACCTTC CASSEGLSGYTF
NA TRBJ2-7 TRBV23-1 NA TGCGCCAGCAGTCAATCCACGCTCGGGGGACCCTACGAGCAGTACTTC CASSQSTLGGPYEQYF
NA TRBJ1-1 TRBV24-1 NA TGTGCCACCAGAAAAACAGGGTACACTGAAGCTTTCTTT CATRKTGYTEAFF
TRBD1 TRBJ2-1 TRBV5-1 NA TGCGCCAGCAGAAGGACTCCGGGACAGGGAAGCTCCTACAATGAGCAGTTCTTC CASRRTPGQGSSYNEQFF
TRBD2 TRBJ2-7 TRBV5-5 NA TGTGCCAGCAGCTTGGGAAGAGCGGGGGGGTACGAGCAGTACTTC CASSLGRAGGYEQYF
NA TRBJ1-1 TRBV3-1/TRBV3-2 NA TGTGCCAGCAGCCAGACGGACAGTCACACTGAAGCTTTCTTT CASSQTDSHTEAFF
NA TRBJ1-2 TRBV20-1 NA TGCAGTGCTGCGAACAGCTATGGCTACACCTTC CSAANSYGYTF
NA TRBJ2-7 TRBV7-9 NA TGTGCCAGCAGCTTAGGTCGGGCCTACGAGCAGTACTTC CASSLGRAYEQYF
NA TRBJ1-1 TRBV5-8 NA TGTGCCAGCCGCCGGCAGGCCGCGAACACTGAAGCTTTCTTT CASRRQAANTEAFF
TRBD2 TRBJ2-3 TRBV5-6 NA TGTGCCAGCAGCCTAACGGGACTAGCGGGGGCAGATACGCAGTATTTT CASSLTGLAGADTQYF
NA TRBJ1-6 TRBV5-1 NA TGCGCCAGCAGCTTGGGGGTACAGGGCACTTCGTCACCCCTCCACTTT CASSLGVQGTSSPLHF
TRBD1 TRBJ2-1 TRBV5-5 NA TGTGCCAGCAGCTTGGTTGGGCAGGGGGCACGCGAGCAGTTCTTC CASSLVGQGAREQFF
NA TRBJ1-1 TRBV4-2 NA TGTGCCAGCAGCCAAGATCGCAGCGAAGACGTCCCTTTCTTT CASSQDRSEDVPFF
TRBD1 TRBJ1-1 TRBV30 NA TGTGCCTGGAGTACCGGGACAGGGGGAAGCAAAACTTTCTTT CAWSTGTGGSKTFF
NA TRBJ1-5 TRBV28 NA TGTGCCAGCATCCCCGGAGGGACTCCCATCTCCAATCAGCCCCAGCATTTT CASIPGGTPISNQPQHF
NA TRBJ2-5 TRBV9 NA TGTGCCAGCAGCGTAGTGACGGGCCAAGAGACCCAGTACTTC CASSVVTGQETQYF
NA TRBJ2-1 TRBV6-4 NA TGTGCCAGCAGTGAGGACAGCTTAAATGAGCAGTTCTTC CASSEDSLNEQFF
TRBD2 TRBJ2-1 TRBV4-2 NA TGTGCCAGCAGCCAGAAGGACCAGCGGGGGGGCTATGATGAGCAGTTCTTC CASSQKDQRGGYDEQFF
NA TRBJ2-1 TRBV20-1 NA TGCAGTGCTAGCCGCGGTCTGGAGCAGTTCTTC CSASRGLEQFF
NA TRBJ1-1 TRBV7-9 NA TGTGCCAGCAGCTTCCTGGGCCTGAACACTGAAGCTTTCTTT CASSFLGLNTEAFF
NA TRBJ1-2 TRBV9 NA TGTGCCAGCAGCGTAGGGCAAGGAGGTGGCTACACCTTC CASSVGQGGGYTF
TRBD1 TRBJ1-1 TRBV7-9 once TGTGCCAGCAGTTATCAGGGACAGGCCATAACGGGAGCTTTCTTT CASSYQGQAITGAFF
TRBD2 TRBJ2-1 TRBV19 NA TGTGCCAGTTCATTAGCGGGGGGGCCTCACAATGAGCAGTTCTTC CASSLAGGPHNEQFF
TRBD2 TRBJ2-7 TRBV6-6 NA TGTGCCAGCAGGACTAGCGGAGCCCTCTCCTACGAGCAGTACTTC CASRTSGALSYEQYF
NA TRBJ1-1 TRBV5-1 NA TGCGCCAGCAGCTTCCTTAAAGGTGGAGGGGCCCATAACTTGAACACTGAAGCTTTCTTT CASSFLKGGGAHNLNTEAFF
NA TRBJ2-2 TRBV18 NA TGTGCCAGCTCACCCCCTGGACTGAGCGGCACCGGGGAGCTGTTTTTT CASSPPGLSGTGELFF
NA TRBJ2-1 TRBV6-6 NA TGTGCCAGCAGCTCCCCCGGCGGGCATTTGGGGAGCTCCTACAATGAGCAGTTCTTC CASSSPGGHLGSSYNEQFF
NA TRBJ1-1 TRBV2 NA TGTGCCAGCAGGGGCAGCTTGAACACTGAAGCTTTCTTT CASRGSLNTEAFF
TRBD2 TRBJ2-2 TRBV9 once TGTGCCAGCAGCCCCCCCATAGCGGGGGCCGGGGAGCTGTTTTTT CASSPPIAGAGELFF
TRBD2 TRBJ2-7 TRBV6-1 NA TGTGCCAGCAGTGAAAGAGCGGGGGTCGACGAGCAGTACTTC CASSERAGVDEQYF
TRBD2 TRBJ2-7 TRBV2 NA TGTGCCAGCTCTCCGGCGGGGGGGCCGGTCGAGCAGTACTTC CASSPAGGPVEQYF
NA TRBJ2-7 TRBV5-4 NA TGTGCCAGCAGCCCGGACACGAAGAGGAACTACGAGCAGTACTTC CASSPDTKRNYEQYF
NA TRBJ1-4 TRBV28 once TGTGCCAGCACCCCGGGAACCAGAAATGAAAAACTGTTTTTT CASTPGTRNEKLFF
TRBD1 TRBJ2-7 TRBV7-9 NA TGTGCCAGCAGCCCGGACAGGGGGGGACACGAGCAGTACTTC CASSPDRGGHEQYF
NA TRBJ2-7 TRBV5-5 NA TGTGCCAGCAGCCCAAGAGCTGGGGCGCTCGAGCAGTACTTC CASSPRAGALEQYF
NA TRBJ2-7 TRBV3-1/TRBV3-2 once TGTGCCAGCAGCCAAGATTCAGGGGCCTACGAGCAGTACTTC CASSQDSGAYEQYF
NA TRBJ1-4 TRBV7-9 NA TGTGCCAGCAGACCCCTAAGTCGGGGGGGCGCAGATGAAAAACTGTTTTTT CASRPLSRGGADEKLFF
NA TRBJ2-7 TRBV7-6 few TGTGCCAGCAGCTTATCCGGCCAGGGGGGAGCCTACGAGCAGTACTTC CASSLSGQGGAYEQYF